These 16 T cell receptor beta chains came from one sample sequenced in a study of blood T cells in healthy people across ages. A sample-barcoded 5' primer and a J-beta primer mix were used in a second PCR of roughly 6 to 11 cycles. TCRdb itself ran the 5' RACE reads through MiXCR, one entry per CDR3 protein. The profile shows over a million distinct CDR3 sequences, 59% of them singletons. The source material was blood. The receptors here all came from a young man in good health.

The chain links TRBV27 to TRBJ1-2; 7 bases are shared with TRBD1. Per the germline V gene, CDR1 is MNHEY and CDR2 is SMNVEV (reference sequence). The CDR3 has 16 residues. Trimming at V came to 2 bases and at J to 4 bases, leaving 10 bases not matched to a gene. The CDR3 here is CASSLGRGQVSYGYTF. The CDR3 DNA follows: TGTGCCAGCAGTTTAGGGAGGGGGCAGGTTTCCTATGGCTACACCTTC.

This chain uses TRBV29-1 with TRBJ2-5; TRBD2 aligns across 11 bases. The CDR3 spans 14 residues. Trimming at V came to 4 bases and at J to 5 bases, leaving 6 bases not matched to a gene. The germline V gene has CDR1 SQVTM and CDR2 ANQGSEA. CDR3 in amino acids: CSVVAGGPLETQYF. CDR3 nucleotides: TGCAGCGTTGTAGCGGGAGGGCCGTTGGAGACCCAGTACTTC.

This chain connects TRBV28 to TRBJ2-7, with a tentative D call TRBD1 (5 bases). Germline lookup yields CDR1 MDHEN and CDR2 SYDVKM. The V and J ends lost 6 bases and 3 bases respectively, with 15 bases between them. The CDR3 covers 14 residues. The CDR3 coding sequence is TGTGCCAGCAGGCCCGACAGTAATCTCTACGAGCAGTACTTC. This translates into CASRPDSNLYEQYF.

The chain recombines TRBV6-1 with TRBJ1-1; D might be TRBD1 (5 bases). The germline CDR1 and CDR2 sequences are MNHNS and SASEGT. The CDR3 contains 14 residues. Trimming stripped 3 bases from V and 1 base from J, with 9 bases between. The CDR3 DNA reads TGTGCCAGCAGTGACCCGACAGCGAACACTGAAGCTTTCTTT. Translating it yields CASSDPTANTEAFF.

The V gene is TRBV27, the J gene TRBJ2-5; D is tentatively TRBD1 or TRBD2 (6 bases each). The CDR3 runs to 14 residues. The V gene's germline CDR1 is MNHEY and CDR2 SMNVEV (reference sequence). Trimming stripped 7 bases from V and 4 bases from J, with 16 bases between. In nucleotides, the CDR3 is TGTGCCAGCAAGAAGGGGAAGGGGGGAGAGACCCAGTACTTC. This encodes CASKKGKGGETQYF.

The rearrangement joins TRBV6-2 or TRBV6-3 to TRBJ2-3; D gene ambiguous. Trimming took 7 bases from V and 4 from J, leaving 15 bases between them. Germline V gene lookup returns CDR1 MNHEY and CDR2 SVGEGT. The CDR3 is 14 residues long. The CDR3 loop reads CASIRKAGPDTQYF. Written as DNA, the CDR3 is TGTGCCAGCATTAGAAAGGCCGGCCCAGATACGCAGTATTTT.

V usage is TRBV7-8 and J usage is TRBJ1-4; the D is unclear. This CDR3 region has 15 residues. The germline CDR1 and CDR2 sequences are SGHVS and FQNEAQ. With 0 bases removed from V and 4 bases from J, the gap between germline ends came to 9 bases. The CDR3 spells CASSLAPGFNEKLFF. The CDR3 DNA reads TGTGCCAGCAGCTTAGCGCCGGGCTTTAATGAAAAACTGTTTTTT.

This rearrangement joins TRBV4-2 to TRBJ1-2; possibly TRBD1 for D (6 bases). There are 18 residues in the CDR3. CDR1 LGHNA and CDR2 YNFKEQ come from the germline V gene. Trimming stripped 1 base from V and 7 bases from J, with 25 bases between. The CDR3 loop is CASSQVSPGGRELSGYTF. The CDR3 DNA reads TGTGCCAGCAGCCAAGTAAGCCCCGGGGGCCGGGAGCTGAGTGGCTACACCTTC.

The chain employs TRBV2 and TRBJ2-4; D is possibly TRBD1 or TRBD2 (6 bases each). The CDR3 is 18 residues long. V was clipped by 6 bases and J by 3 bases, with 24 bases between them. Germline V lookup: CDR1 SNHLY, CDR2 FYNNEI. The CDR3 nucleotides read TGTGCCAGCAGCGGGAGACTAGAAGGGGGGTCCGGCAAAAACATTCAGTACTTC. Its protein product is CASSGRLEGGSGKNIQYF.

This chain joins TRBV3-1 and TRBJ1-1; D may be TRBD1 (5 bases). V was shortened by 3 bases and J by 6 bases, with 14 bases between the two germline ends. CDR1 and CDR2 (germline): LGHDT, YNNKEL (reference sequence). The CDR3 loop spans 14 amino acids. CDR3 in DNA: TGTGCCAGCAGCCAGGGACGTTGGGGCCCTGAAGCTTTCTTT. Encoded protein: CASSQGRWGPEAFF. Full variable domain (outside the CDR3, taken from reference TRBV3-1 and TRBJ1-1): DTAVSQTPKYLVTQMGNDKSIKCEQNLGHDTMYWYKQDSKKFLKIMFSYNNKELIINETVPNRFSPKSPDKAHLNLHINSLELGDSAVYFCASSQGRWGPEAFFGQGTRLTVV.

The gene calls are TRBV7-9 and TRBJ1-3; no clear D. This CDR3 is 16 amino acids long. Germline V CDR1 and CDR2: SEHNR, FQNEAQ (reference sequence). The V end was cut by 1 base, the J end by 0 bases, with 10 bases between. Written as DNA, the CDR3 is TGTGCCAGCAGCTTAGAGGGTGGACCCTCTGGAAACACCATATATTTT. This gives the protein CASSLEGGPSGNTIYF.

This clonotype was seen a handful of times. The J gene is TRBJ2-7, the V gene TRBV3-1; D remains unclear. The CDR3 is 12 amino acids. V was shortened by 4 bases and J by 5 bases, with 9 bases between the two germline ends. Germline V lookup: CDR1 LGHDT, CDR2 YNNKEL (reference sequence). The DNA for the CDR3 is TGTGCCAGCAGCCCACGATTCGACGAGCAGTACTTC. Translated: CASSPRFDEQYF.

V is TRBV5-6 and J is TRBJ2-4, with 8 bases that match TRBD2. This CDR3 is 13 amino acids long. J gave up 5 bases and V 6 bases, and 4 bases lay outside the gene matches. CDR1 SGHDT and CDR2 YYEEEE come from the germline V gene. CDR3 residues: CASTLLAENIQYF. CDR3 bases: TGTGCCAGCACCTTACTAGCGGAAAACATTCAGTACTTC.

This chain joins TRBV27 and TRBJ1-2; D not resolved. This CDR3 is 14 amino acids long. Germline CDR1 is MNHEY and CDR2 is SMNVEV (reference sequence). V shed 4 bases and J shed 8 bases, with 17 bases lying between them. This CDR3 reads CASSSITGDKGYTF. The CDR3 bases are TGTGCCAGCAGTTCAATCACTGGGGATAAAGGCTACACCTTC.

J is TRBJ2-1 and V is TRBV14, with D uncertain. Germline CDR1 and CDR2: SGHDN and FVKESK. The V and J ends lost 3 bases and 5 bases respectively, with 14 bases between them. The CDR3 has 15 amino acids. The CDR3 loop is CASSHVRSPNNEQFF. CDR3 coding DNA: TGTGCCAGCAGCCATGTCCGAAGCCCGAACAATGAGCAGTTCTTC.

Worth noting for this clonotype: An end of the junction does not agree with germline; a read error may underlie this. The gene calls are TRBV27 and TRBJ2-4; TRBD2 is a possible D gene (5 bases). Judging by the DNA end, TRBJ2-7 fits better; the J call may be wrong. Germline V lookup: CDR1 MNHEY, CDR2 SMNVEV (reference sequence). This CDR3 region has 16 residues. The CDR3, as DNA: TGCGCCAGCAGTTTATCGGGCACTAGTCAGATCTACGAGCAGTACTTC. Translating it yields CASSLSGTSQIYEQYF.